A selection of T cell receptor beta chains follows, all from one sample in a study of blood T cell repertoires in COVID-19. Libraries were prepared by immunoSEQ multiplex PCR; TCRdb keeps only in-frame clonotypes and omits some of them. The sample consists of about 380,000 clones, roughly nine tenths of them appearing once. Source material: PBMCs or T cells enriched from blood (not recorded which). These receptors were taken from a woman in her twenties or thirties who had recovered from COVID-19. CDR3s include the opening cysteine and the closing phenylalanine or tryptophan. The D gene is left open where the match is weak. Rows give clone size only sometimes, using once, few, many, or a class for an expanded clone.

j_call | d_call | clone_size | v_call | cdr3_aa | cdr3_nt
TRBJ2-6 | TRBD2 | - | TRBV7-9 | CASSLGIAGISGANVLTF | TGTGCCAGCAGCTTGGGTATAGCGGGAATCTCTGGGGCCAACGTCCTGACTTTC
TRBJ2-1 | TRBD2 | - | TRBV4-2 | CASSPSSRESSYNEQFF | TGTGCCAGCAGCCCAAGCTCGCGGGAGAGCTCCTACAATGAGCAGTTCTTC
TRBJ2-1 | - | - | TRBV7-3 | CASSSPTVKDEQFF | TGTGCCAGCAGTTCTCCGACAGTCAAGGATGAGCAGTTCTTC
TRBJ2-7 | - | - | TRBV7-2 | CASSLVGGGTDSYEQYF | TGTGCCAGCAGCTTAGTAGGCGGCGGGACGGACTCCTACGAGCAGTACTTC
TRBJ1-6 | - | once | TRBV14 | CASSQDGQGSNSPLHF | TGTGCCAGCAGCCAAGACGGGCAGGGTAGTAATTCACCCCTCCACTTT
TRBJ1-1 | - | - | TRBV19 | CASSRRGEYTEAFF | TGTGCCAGTAGTCGGCGGGGCGAGTACACTGAAGCTTTCTTT
TRBJ2-7 | - | - | TRBV15 | CATTPDRGMFYEQYF | TGTGCCACCACCCCGGACCGGGGGATGTTCTACGAGCAGTACTTC
TRBJ2-7 | TRBD1 | - | TRBV6-2/TRBV6-3 | CASSPEGARYEQYF | TGTGCCAGCAGCCCCGAGGGGGCCCGATACGAGCAGTACTTC
TRBJ2-3 | TRBD2 | - | TRBV5-1 | CASSLGSGRSGDTQYF | TGCGCCAGCAGCTTAGGTAGCGGGAGATCAGGAGATACGCAGTATTTT
TRBJ1-6 | TRBD1 | - | TRBV4-1 | CASTYSGTGYSPLHF | TGCGCCAGCACCTACAGCGGGACAGGGTATTCACCCCTCCACTTT
TRBJ2-1 | TRBD2 | - | TRBV5-4 | CASSLTSGDYNEQFF | TGTGCCAGCAGCTTGACTAGCGGGGATTACAATGAGCAGTTCTTC
TRBJ1-2 | TRBD1 | - | TRBV27 | CASRTGGRGYTF | TGTGCCAGCAGGACAGGGGGCCGTGGCTACACCTTC
TRBJ1-1 | - | - | TRBV5-1 | CASSPGTPNTEAFF | TGCGCCAGCAGCCCCGGGACACCGAACACTGAAGCTTTCTTT
TRBJ1-6 | - | - | TRBV19 | CASRIRRNANSPLHF | TGTGCCAGTAGAATAAGGAGAAACGCAAATTCACCCCTCCACTTT
TRBJ1-5 | TRBD1 | few | TRBV28 | CASSSLTGGNAQPQHF | TGTGCCAGCAGCTCCCTGACAGGGGGCAATGCTCAGCCCCAGCATTTT
TRBJ2-7 | - | few | TRBV6-6 | CASNRGLMSGEQYF | TGTGCCAGCAACAGGGGACTGATGAGCGGCGAGCAGTACTTC
TRBJ2-3 | - | - | TRBV3-1/TRBV3-2 | CASSQSQGFTDTQYF | TGTGCCAGCAGCCAAAGTCAGGGGTTCACAGATACGCAGTATTTT
TRBJ2-2 | TRBD1 | - | TRBV7-8 | CASSHPAGSGTGNTGELFF | TGTGCCAGCAGCCATCCCGCGGGGTCCGGGACAGGGAACACCGGGGAGCTGTTTTTT
TRBJ1-6 | TRBD1 | few | TRBV27 | CASSPPVRGRGSPLHF | TGTGCCAGCAGCCCTCCAGTGAGGGGGCGTGGGTCACCCCTCCACTTT
TRBJ1-2 | - | - | TRBV15 | CATSREPTSGPHGYTF | TGTGCCACCAGCAGAGAACCGACTTCAGGGCCCCATGGCTACACCTTC
TRBJ2-3 | - | - | TRBV5-1 | CASSYDSGTDTQYF | TGCGCCAGCAGTTATGACTCTGGCACAGATACGCAGTATTTT
TRBJ1-5 | - | - | TRBV3-1/TRBV3-2 | CASSQSTPSGNQPQHF | TGTGCCAGCAGCCAGTCGACACCGTCCGGCAATCAGCCCCAGCATTTT
TRBJ2-7 | TRBD1 | - | TRBV6-6 | CATTLGSGGYEQYF | TGTGCCACGACGCTGGGGTCAGGGGGCTACGAGCAGTACTTC
TRBJ2-6 | - | - | TRBV28 | CASSLPGSSGANVLTF | TGTGCCAGCAGTTTACCCGGGAGCTCTGGGGCCAACGTCCTGACTTTC
TRBJ2-7 | TRBD1 | - | TRBV19 | CASSIGQGPAYEQYF | TGTGCCAGTAGTATTGGACAGGGACCGGCCTACGAGCAGTACTTC
TRBJ2-5 | - | - | TRBV13 | CASSLGREETQYF | TGTGCCAGCAGCTTAGGCAGGGAAGAGACCCAGTACTTC
TRBJ2-7 | - | many | TRBV2 | CASSEGTDSLEQYF | TGTGCCAGCAGTGAAGGGACAGACTCACTTGAGCAGTACTTC
TRBJ2-7 | TRBD2 | - | TRBV27 | CASSEAGGYLYEQYF | TGTGCCAGCAGCGAAGCGGGAGGTTACCTCTACGAGCAGTACTTC
TRBJ2-5 | - | - | TRBV5-5 | CASSLRQYQETQYF | TGTGCCAGCAGCTTACGACAGTACCAAGAGACCCAGTACTTC
TRBJ1-1 | - | - | TRBV6-5 | CASTLDRNTEAFF | TGTGCCAGCACCTTGGACAGGAACACTGAAGCTTTCTTT
TRBJ1-2 | TRBD1 | - | TRBV9 | CASSVDRGQIHGYTF | TGTGCCAGCAGCGTAGACCGGGGACAGATTCATGGCTACACCTTC
TRBJ2-3 | - | - | TRBV12-3/TRBV12-4 | CASRLASGWEQYF | TGTGCCAGCAGACTCGCCAGCGGGTGGGAGCAGTATTTT
TRBJ1-2 | - | - | TRBV28 | CASSQAHGAIYGYTF | TGTGCCAGCAGTCAGGCTCATGGGGCTATCTATGGCTACACCTTC
TRBJ1-1 | - | - | TRBV10-2 | CASSFTGTEAFF | TGCGCCAGCAGTTTCACGGGCACTGAAGCTTTCTTT
TRBJ1-1 | - | - | TRBV3-1/TRBV3-2 | CASSQPDGFTEAFF | TGTGCCAGCAGCCAACCCGACGGGTTCACTGAAGCTTTCTTT
TRBJ1-2 | - | - | TRBV9 | CASSPRTTNYGYTF | TGTGCCAGCAGCCCCCGAACAACTAACTATGGCTACACCTTC
TRBJ2-5 | TRBD1 | once | TRBV27 | CASSYLGQGFQETQYF | TGTGCCAGCAGCTACCTAGGACAGGGTTTTCAAGAGACCCAGTACTTC
TRBJ1-2 | - | - | TRBV7-2 | CASSLLAQWGYTF | TGTGCCAGCAGCTTATTGGCCCAATGGGGCTACACCTTC
TRBJ1-2 | TRBD1 | - | TRBV27 | CASSLRDRGGHGYTF | TGTGCCAGCAGCCTCCGGGACAGGGGAGGGCATGGCTACACCTTC
TRBJ1-2 | TRBD1 | - | TRBV19 | CASSPGTGELDGYTF | TGTGCCAGTAGTCCCGGGACAGGGGAGTTGGATGGCTACACCTTC
TRBJ2-3 | TRBD2 | - | TRBV7-9 | CASSHRSGSGTDTQYF | TGTGCCAGCAGCCATCGAAGCGGGAGTGGGACAGATACGCAGTATTTT
TRBJ2-7 | - | - | TRBV11-2 | CASSLVQGSYEQYF | TGTGCCAGCAGCTTAGTGCAGGGCAGCTACGAGCAGTACTTC
TRBJ2-7 | - | - | TRBV7-9 | CASSLPSSYEQYF | TGTGCCAGCAGCTTACCCAGCTCCTACGAGCAGTACTTC
TRBJ2-1 | TRBD1 | - | TRBV7-3 | CASSRQGQVGNEQFF | TGTGCCAGCAGCCGACAGGGTCAAGTTGGGAATGAGCAGTTCTTC
TRBJ2-1 | - | - | TRBV7-9 | CASSLDVLYNEQFF | TGTGCCAGCAGCTTAGATGTCCTCTACAATGAGCAGTTCTTC
TRBJ1-4 | - | - | TRBV28 | CASSFSNEKLFF | TGTGCCAGCAGTTTCTCTAATGAAAAACTGTTTTTT